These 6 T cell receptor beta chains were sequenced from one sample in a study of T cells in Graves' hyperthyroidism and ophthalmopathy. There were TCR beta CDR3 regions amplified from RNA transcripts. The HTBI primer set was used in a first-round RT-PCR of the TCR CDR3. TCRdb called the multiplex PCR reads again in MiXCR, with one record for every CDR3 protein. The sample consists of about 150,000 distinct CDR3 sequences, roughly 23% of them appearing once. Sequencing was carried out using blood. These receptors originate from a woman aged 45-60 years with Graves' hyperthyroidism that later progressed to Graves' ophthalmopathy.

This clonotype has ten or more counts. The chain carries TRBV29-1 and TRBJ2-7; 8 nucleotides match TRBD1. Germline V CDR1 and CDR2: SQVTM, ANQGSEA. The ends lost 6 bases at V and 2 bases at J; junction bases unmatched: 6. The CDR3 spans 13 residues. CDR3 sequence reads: CSVQGATTYEQYF. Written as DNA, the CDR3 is TGCAGCGTGCAGGGGGCGACGACCTACGAGCAGTACTTC.

CDR3 bases: TGTGCCAGTAGTGGAACGACAGCAGATACGCAGTATTTT. Translated, it gives CASSGTTADTQYF. The chain carries TRBV19 and TRBJ2-3; TRBD1 might be the D (5 bases). Looked up from germline, CDR1 is LNHDA and CDR2 is SQIVND (reference sequence). Trimming cost V 5 bases and J 4 bases, with 10 bases left between them. CDR3 length: 13 residues.

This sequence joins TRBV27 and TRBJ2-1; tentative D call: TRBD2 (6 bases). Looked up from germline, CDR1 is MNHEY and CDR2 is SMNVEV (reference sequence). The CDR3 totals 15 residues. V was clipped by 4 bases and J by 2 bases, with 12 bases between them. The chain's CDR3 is CASSSVLAAYNEQFF. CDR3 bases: TGTGCCAGCAGTTCAGTACTAGCAGCCTACAATGAGCAGTTCTTC.

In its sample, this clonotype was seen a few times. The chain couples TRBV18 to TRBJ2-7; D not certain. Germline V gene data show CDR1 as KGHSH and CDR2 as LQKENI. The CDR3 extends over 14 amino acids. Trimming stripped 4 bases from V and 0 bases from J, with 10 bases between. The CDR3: CASSRQTTSYEQYF. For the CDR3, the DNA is TGTGCCAGCTCACGACAAACCACCTCCTACGAGCAGTACTTC.

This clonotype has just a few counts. In DNA, the CDR3 is TGCAGTGCTAGAGATGGTGTTTCGGAACAGGAGAGCACAGATACGCAGTATTTT. Translating gives CSARDGVSEQESTDTQYF. J is TRBJ2-3 and V is TRBV20-1; D might be TRBD1 (5 bases). Looked up from germline, CDR1 is DFQATT and CDR2 is SNEGSKA (reference sequence). The germline V and J ends were trimmed by 0 bases and 0 bases, with 19 bases remaining between them. The CDR3 length is 18 residues.

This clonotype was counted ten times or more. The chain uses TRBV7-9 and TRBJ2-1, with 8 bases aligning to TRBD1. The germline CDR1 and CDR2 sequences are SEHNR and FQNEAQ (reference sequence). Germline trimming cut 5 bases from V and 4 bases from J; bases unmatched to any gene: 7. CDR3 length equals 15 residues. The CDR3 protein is CASSLDRGRYNEQFF. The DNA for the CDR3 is TGTGCCAGCAGCCTAGACAGGGGCAGGTACAATGAGCAGTTCTTC.